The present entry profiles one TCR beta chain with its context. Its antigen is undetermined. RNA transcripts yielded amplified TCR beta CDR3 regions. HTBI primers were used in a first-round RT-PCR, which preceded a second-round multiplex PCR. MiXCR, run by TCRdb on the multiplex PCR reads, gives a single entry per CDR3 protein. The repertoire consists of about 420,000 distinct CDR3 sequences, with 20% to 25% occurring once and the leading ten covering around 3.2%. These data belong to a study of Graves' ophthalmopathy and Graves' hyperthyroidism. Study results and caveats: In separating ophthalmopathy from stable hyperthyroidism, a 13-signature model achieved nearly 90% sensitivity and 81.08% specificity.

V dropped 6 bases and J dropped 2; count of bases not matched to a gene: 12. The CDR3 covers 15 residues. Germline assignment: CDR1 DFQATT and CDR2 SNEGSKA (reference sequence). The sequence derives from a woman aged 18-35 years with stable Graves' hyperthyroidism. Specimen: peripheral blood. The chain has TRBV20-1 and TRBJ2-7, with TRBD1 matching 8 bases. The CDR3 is CSATPRTGFTYEQYF. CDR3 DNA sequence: TGCAGTGCCACCCCGAGGACAGGGTTTACCTACGAGCAGTACTTC.